These 29 T cell receptor beta chains were all obtained from the same sample, sequenced in a study of cytomegalovirus exposure and HLA in healthy donors. The PCR had 60 Vbeta and 13 Jbeta primers. TCRdb's table, derived via immunoSEQ multiplex PCR, lists solely in-frame clones and lacks some. In the table there are roughly 160,000 clones, almost 80% of which are singletons. What was sequenced was PBMCs. Source of these receptors: a man aged 45-65 years in good health and CMV-seropositive.

The chain links TRBV18 to TRBJ2-3, with 10 bases fitting TRBD1. With 6 bases clipped from V and 1 base from J, the junction kept 7 bases outside the gene matches. Germline V CDR1 and CDR2: KGHSH, LQKENI. This CDR3 has 16 amino acids. CDR3 in DNA: TGTGCCAGCTCGCCAGTCGGGACAGGGGGCACAGATACGCAGTATTTT. This encodes CASSPVGTGGTDTQYF.

This chain uses TRBV7-9 with TRBJ2-1; D is possibly TRBD2 (6 bases). Deletions cut 5 bases from V and 5 bases from J, with 25 bases between. The CDR3 sequence is 18 residues long. The germline gives CDR1 SEHNR, CDR2 FQNEAQ (reference sequence). CDR3 residues: CASSGASSSGLYNNEQFF. Written as DNA, the CDR3 is TGTGCCAGCAGCGGTGCAAGTTCTTCGGGACTCTACAACAATGAGCAGTTCTTC.

The V and J genes are TRBV2 and TRBJ1-1, with TRBD1 matching 7 bases. V lost 6 bases and J lost 0; bases outside the gene matches: 7. Looked up from germline, CDR1 is SNHLY and CDR2 is FYNNEI. The length of the CDR3 is 15 residues. Here the CDR3 DNA reads TGTGCCAGCAGAAAGATGGGACAGTTGAACACTGAAGCTTTCTTT. Protein: CASRKMGQLNTEAFF. The full variable domain, with the rest looked up from reference TRBV2 and TRBJ1-1, is EPEVTQTPSHQVTQMGQEVILRCVPISNHLYFYWYRQILGQKVEFLVSFYNNEISEKSEIFDDQFSVERPDGSNFTLKIRSTKLEDSAMYFCASRKMGQLNTEAFFGQGTRLTVV.

The chain joins TRBV29-1 to TRBJ1-2, with 8 positions matching TRBD1. This CDR3 comprises 15 residues. V lost 6 bases to trimming and J lost 0 bases; unmatched junction nucleotides: 9. Germline V gives CDR1 SQVTM, CDR2 ANQGSEA. The CDR3 DNA follows: TGCAGCGTCGACGTCGGGACAGGAGCTAACTATGGCTACACCTTC. Translation gives CSVDVGTGANYGYTF.

The chain joins TRBV5-1 to TRBJ2-7; 9 bases are shared with TRBD1. Germline lookup yields CDR1 SGHRS and CDR2 YFSETQ. The CDR3 totals 14 residues. Trimming cost V 5 bases and J 3 bases; bases outside gene matches: 6. In DNA form, the CDR3 reads TGCGCCAGCAGAGTACAGGGGGCGGACTACGAGCAGTACTTC. It codes for CASRVQGADYEQYF.

The gene calls are TRBV6-5 and TRBJ1-5; 9 positions match TRBD1. Per the germline V gene, CDR1 is MNHEY and CDR2 is SVGAGI. This CDR3 comprises 15 residues. V was clipped by 5 bases and J by 4 bases; unmatched bases: 6. The CDR3 nucleotides read TGTGCCAGCAGTCCCCGGGGACAGGGAAATCAGCCCCAGCATTTT. Protein product: CASSPRGQGNQPQHF.

The rearrangement uses TRBV6-5 and TRBJ1-5, with D unclear. Deletions cut 5 bases from V and 6 bases from J, with 11 bases between. This CDR3 spans 13 amino acids. The germline V gene encodes CDR1 MNHEY and CDR2 SVGAGI. The CDR3 DNA follows: TGTGCCAGCAGTGAGGCGCGGGGTCAGCCCCAGCATTTT. Its translation: CASSEARGQPQHF.

J is TRBJ1-5 and V is TRBV5-5, with D possibly TRBD1 on 5 matching bases. The V end was cut by 0 bases, the J end by 7 bases, with 14 bases between. The CDR3 length is 15 residues. Germline-derived CDR1 and CDR2 are SGHKS and YYEKEE (reference sequence). The chain's CDR3 is CASSLEGRGYQPQHF. The CDR3 DNA is TGTGCCAGCAGCTTGGAGGGGCGGGGGTACCAGCCCCAGCATTTT.

This chain connects TRBV28 to TRBJ2-5, with 9 bases aligning to TRBD1. Trimming at V came to 5 bases and at J to 7 bases, leaving 11 bases not matched to a gene. Germline CDR1 MDHEN, CDR2 SYDVKM. The CDR3 is 15 amino acids. DNA for the CDR3: TGTGCCAGCAGTATCGGGACAGGGCGATTAGGGACCCAGTACTTC. This sequence encodes CASSIGTGRLGTQYF.

The CDR3 is CASSVASGGAMVGEQFF. DNA for the CDR3: TGTGCCAGCAGCGTAGCTAGCGGGGGGGCCATGGTTGGTGAGCAGTTCTTC. This chain connects TRBV9 to TRBJ2-1; the match to TRBD2 covers 12 bases. Germline V gene sequence: CDR1 SGDLS, CDR2 YYNGEE. With 0 bases clipped from V and 9 bases from J, the junction kept 10 bases outside the gene matches. The CDR3 is 17 amino acids.

The chain couples TRBV7-9 to TRBJ1-3; D is unclear. V was trimmed by 1 base and J by 0 bases, leaving 16 bases between them. Germline V gives CDR1 SEHNR, CDR2 FQNEAQ (reference sequence). The CDR3 has 18 residues. The CDR3 loop reads CASSLERAGQSSGNTIYF. The DNA for the CDR3 is TGTGCCAGCAGCTTAGAGCGGGCAGGCCAGAGCTCTGGAAACACCATATATTTT.

The gene calls are TRBV9 and TRBJ1-3, with unresolved D. The CDR3 runs to 12 residues. Germline CDR1 and CDR2: SGDLS and YYNGEE. V was cut by 2 bases and J by 3 bases, with 3 bases left in between. DNA of the CDR3: TGTGCCAGCAGCGTCCGTGGAAACACCATATATTTT. Translating it yields CASSVRGNTIYF.

The chain has TRBV11-2 and TRBJ2-7; 7 nucleotides line up with TRBD1. Germline V lookup: CDR1 SGHAT, CDR2 FQNNGV. The CDR3 has 13 residues. V lost 5 bases and J lost 5; bases outside the gene matches: 6. The CDR3 sequence: CASSQDRANEQYV. CDR3 nucleotide sequence: TGTGCCAGCAGCCAAGACAGGGCAAACGAGCAGTACGTC.

This clone came up a few times. The chain combines TRBV19 with TRBJ2-1, with a tentative D call TRBD1 (5 bases). Per germline, CDR1 LNHDA and CDR2 SQIVND (reference sequence). Trimming stripped 0 bases from V and 2 bases from J, with 14 bases between. The CDR3 loop spans 17 amino acids. Written as DNA, the CDR3 is TGTGCCAGTAGTATAGATCCCGTAGGGGAAGCCTACAATGAGCAGTTCTTC. Translation gives CASSIDPVGEAYNEQFF.

CDR3: CASSPGSDTQYF. CDR3 DNA sequence: TGTGCCAGCTCACCAGGTAGTGATACGCAGTATTTT. The chain is built from TRBV18 and TRBJ2-3; D is unclear. Trimming cost V 2 bases and J 6 bases, with 6 bases left between them. This CDR3 has 12 residues. CDR1 and CDR2 from the germline V gene are KGHSH and LQKENI.

The CDR3 here is CASSSLGGGHNEQFF. The DNA for the CDR3 is TGTGCCAGCAGCTCCTTAGGGGGGGGCCACAATGAGCAGTTCTTC. The gene calls are TRBV5-6 and TRBJ2-1, with a possible D match to TRBD2 (7 bases). CDR1 is SGHDT, CDR2 YYEEEE, per germline. V was trimmed by 3 bases and J by 5 bases, leaving 15 bases between them. The CDR3 has 15 amino acids.

This clone was found a few times. This chain uses TRBV30 with TRBJ1-3; no clear D. The V end lost 1 base, the J end lost 4 bases, and 2 bases lay between the germline ends. This CDR3 is 11 amino acids long. The germline gives CDR1 GTSNPN, CDR2 SVGIG (reference sequence). The CDR3 spells CAWSAGNTIYF. The CDR3 DNA sequence: TGTGCCTGGAGTGCAGGAAACACCATATATTTT.

The chain combines TRBV9 with TRBJ1-4; D unresolved. Germline CDR1 SGDLS, CDR2 YYNGEE. Trimming left V 3 bases short and J 8 bases short, with 17 bases between. The CDR3 contains 15 residues. Written as DNA, the CDR3 is TGTGCCAGCAGCGGTTCCCCGAGGGCTCGGGAAAAACTGTTTTTT. This gives the protein CASSGSPRAREKLFF.

This clone occurred once. This chain joins TRBV27 and TRBJ2-7; possible D gene TRBD2, 6 bases. The V and J ends lost 3 bases and 2 bases respectively, with 8 bases between them. Germline-derived CDR1 and CDR2 are MNHEY and SMNVEV (reference sequence). This CDR3 region has 13 residues. In DNA form, the CDR3 reads TGTGCCAGCAGTTTCGGGAGCCCCTACGAGCAGTACTTC. This encodes CASSFGSPYEQYF.

This clone was recorded once. CDR3: CASSLETGYGYTF. CDR3 in DNA: TGTGCCAGCAGCTTAGAGACAGGCTATGGCTACACCTTC. The J gene is TRBJ1-2, the V gene TRBV7-9; weak D call: TRBD1 (6 bases). Germline V gene data show CDR1 as SEHNR and CDR2 as FQNEAQ (reference sequence). Trimming shortened V by 1 base and J by 4 bases, and 7 bases separated the two germline ends. The CDR3 extends over 13 amino acids.

This clone came up a few times. This rearrangement joins TRBV7-6 to TRBJ2-2; D perhaps matches TRBD1 (5 bases). The V gene lost 1 base and the J gene lost 6 bases, with 24 bases spanning the gap. CDR1 is SGHVS and CDR2 is FNYEAQ in the germline V gene. The CDR3 loop spans 19 amino acids. The CDR3 loop is CASSLGLSSQGYSAGELFF. In DNA, the CDR3 is TGTGCCAGCAGCTTAGGACTGAGTTCGCAGGGCTATTCGGCCGGGGAGCTGTTTTTT.

The CDR3 protein is CASSPGRAGNYEQYF. The CDR3, as DNA: TGTGCCAGCAGCCCCGGCAGGGCTGGTAACTACGAGCAGTACTTC. The chain is built from TRBV7-2 and TRBJ2-7; D might be TRBD1 (5 bases). The CDR3 has 15 residues. V dropped 5 bases and J dropped 3 bases, with 17 bases sitting between them. Germline V lookup: CDR1 SGHTA, CDR2 FQGNSA.

The chain employs TRBV14 and TRBJ2-5; D perhaps matches TRBD2 (6 bases). In germline, CDR1 is SGHDN, CDR2 FVKESK. The CDR3 is 15 amino acids. Between the trimmed V and J ends, which lost 5 bases and 0 bases, there was a span of 13 bases. As DNA, the CDR3 is TGTGCCAGCAGCTTGGGGGGAACGTACCAAGAGACCCAGTACTTC. Amino acid sequence: CASSLGGTYQETQYF.

The chain links TRBV7-9 to TRBJ2-7, with TRBD1 as a possible D gene (6 bases). The CDR3 is 13 amino acids. Trimming left V 4 bases short and J 5 bases short, with 12 bases between. CDR1 is SEHNR, CDR2 FQNEAQ, per germline (reference sequence). The CDR3 region has the DNA TGTGCCAGCAGCTCGCCGAACAGGGACGAGCAGTACGTC. Translated, it gives CASSSPNRDEQYV.

CDR3 coding DNA: TGCGCCAGCAGCATACGGGACAGCTTGAATTCACCCCTCCACTTT. As protein: CASSIRDSLNSPLHF. This rearrangement joins TRBV5-1 to TRBJ1-6, with TRBD1 matching over 7 bases. This CDR3 contains 15 residues. Germline V gene sequence: CDR1 SGHRS, CDR2 YFSETQ. V was pared by 4 bases and J by 7 bases, with 8 bases of the junction left unmatched.

To note about this clone: This same CDR3 is encoded by further DNA sequences in the sample. The chain is built from TRBV6-5 and TRBJ1-2, with D uncertain. CDR3 length equals 14 residues. Per the germline V gene, CDR1 is MNHEY and CDR2 is SVGAGI. With 0 bases removed from V and 2 bases from J, the gap between germline ends came to 7 bases. The DNA for the CDR3 is TGTGCCAGCAGTTACTCTCCAGGAAACTATGGCTACACCTTC. Amino acids: CASSYSPGNYGYTF.

The chain couples TRBV4-1 to TRBJ1-4; possibly TRBD1 for D (6 bases). Deletions cut 2 bases from V and 5 bases from J, with 21 bases between. The CDR3 has 18 residues. Per the germline V gene, CDR1 is MGHRA and CDR2 is YSYEKL. CDR3 in amino acids: CASSQLNLGGGWNEKLFF. For the CDR3, the DNA is TGCGCCAGCAGCCAATTGAACTTGGGAGGGGGTTGGAATGAAAAACTGTTTTTT.

This clone was seen just once. The chain couples TRBV7-2 to TRBJ2-5; 9 bases align to TRBD1. The V gene's germline CDR1 is SGHTA and CDR2 FQGNSA. The V and J ends lost 5 bases and 1 base, in that order; junction bases with no gene match: 11. The CDR3 runs 17 residues. CDR3 sequence: CASSPRTGAGFQETQYF. The CDR3 DNA reads as TGTGCCAGCAGCCCCCGGACAGGGGCGGGGTTCCAAGAGACCCAGTACTTC.

This clone was observed a single time. The V gene is TRBV7-9, the J gene TRBJ2-1; TRBD2 matches 7 bases. J gave up 10 bases and V 1 base, and 4 bases lay outside the gene matches. CDR3 length: 13 amino acids. CDR1 SEHNR and CDR2 FQNEAQ come from the germline V gene (reference sequence). This CDR3 reads CASSLVVGGEQFF. The CDR3 DNA reads TGTGCCAGCAGCTTAGTTGTCGGGGGGGAGCAGTTCTTC.